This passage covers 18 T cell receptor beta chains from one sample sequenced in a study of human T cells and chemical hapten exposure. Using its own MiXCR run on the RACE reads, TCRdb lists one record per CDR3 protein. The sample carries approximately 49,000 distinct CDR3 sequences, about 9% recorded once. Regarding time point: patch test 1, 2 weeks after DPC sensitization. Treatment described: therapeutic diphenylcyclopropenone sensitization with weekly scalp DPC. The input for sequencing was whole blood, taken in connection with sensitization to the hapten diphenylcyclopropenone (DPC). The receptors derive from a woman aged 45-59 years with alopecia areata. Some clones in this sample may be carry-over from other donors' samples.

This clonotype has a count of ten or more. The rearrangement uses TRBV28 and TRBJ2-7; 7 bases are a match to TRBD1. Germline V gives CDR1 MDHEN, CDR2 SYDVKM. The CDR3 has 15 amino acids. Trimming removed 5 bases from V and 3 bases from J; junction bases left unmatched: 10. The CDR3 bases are TGTGCCAGCAGTCCACCTCGACAGGGCATCTACGAGCAGTACTTC. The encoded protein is CASSPPRQGIYEQYF. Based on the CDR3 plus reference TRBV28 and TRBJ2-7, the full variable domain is DVKVTQSSRYLVKRTGEKVFLECVQDMDHENMFWYRQDPGLGLRLIYFSYDVKMKEKGDIPEGYSVSREKKERFSLILESASTNQTSMYLCASSPPRQGIYEQYFGPGTRLTVT.

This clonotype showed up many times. CDR3 in DNA: TGTGCCACCAGCAGAGATGTTTCTAGCGGGACCCAGGATACGCAGTATTTT. It is translated as CATSRDVSSGTQDTQYF. V and J are TRBV15 and TRBJ2-3; 9 positions agree with TRBD2. Germline V lookup: CDR1 LNHNV, CDR2 YYDKDF (reference sequence). The J segment lost 6 bases and the V segment lost 0 bases, leaving 10 bases of the junction unmatched. The CDR3 spans 17 residues.

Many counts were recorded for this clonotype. The CDR3 sequence is CASLTGIGNEQFF. The DNA of the CDR3 is TGTGCCAGCCTGACAGGGATTGGCAATGAGCAGTTCTTC. The V gene is TRBV27, the J gene TRBJ2-1; 7 nucleotides match TRBD1. This CDR3 is 13 amino acids long. Per the germline V gene, CDR1 is MNHEY and CDR2 is SMNVEV (reference sequence). With V trimmed by 8 bases and J by 6 bases, 7 bases remained unmatched.

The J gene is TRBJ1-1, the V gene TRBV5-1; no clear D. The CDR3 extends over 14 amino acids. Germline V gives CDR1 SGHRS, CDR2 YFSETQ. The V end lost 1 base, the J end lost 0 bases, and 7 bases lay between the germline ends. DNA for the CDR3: TGCGCCAGCAGCTTGTTGTCCCTGAACACTGAAGCTTTCTTT. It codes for CASSLLSLNTEAFF.

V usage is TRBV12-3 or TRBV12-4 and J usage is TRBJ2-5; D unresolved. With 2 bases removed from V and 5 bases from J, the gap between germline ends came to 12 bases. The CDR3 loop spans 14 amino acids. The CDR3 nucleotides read TGTGCCAGCAGTTTATTGCGTTCCGGGGAGACCCAGTACTTC. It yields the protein CASSLLRSGETQYF.

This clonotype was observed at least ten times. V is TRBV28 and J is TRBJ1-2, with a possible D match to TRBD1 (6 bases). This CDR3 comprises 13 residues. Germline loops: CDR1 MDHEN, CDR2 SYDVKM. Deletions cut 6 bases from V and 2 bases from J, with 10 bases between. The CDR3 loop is CASRIGTNYGYTF. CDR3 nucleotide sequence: TGTGCCAGCAGGATCGGGACAAACTATGGCTACACCTTC.

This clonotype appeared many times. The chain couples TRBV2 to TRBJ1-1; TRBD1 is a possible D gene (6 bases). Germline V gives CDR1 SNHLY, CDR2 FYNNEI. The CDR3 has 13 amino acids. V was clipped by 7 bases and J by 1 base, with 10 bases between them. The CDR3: CASNSQGNTEAFF. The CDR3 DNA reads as TGTGCCAGCAACTCACAGGGGAACACTGAAGCTTTCTTT.

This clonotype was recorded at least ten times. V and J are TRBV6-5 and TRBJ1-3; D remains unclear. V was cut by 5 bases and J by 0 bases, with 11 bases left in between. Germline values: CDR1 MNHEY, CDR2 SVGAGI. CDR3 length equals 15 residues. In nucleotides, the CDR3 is TGTGCCAGCAGTCGCTCTGTCGGCTCTGGAAACACCATATATTTT. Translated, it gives CASSRSVGSGNTIYF.

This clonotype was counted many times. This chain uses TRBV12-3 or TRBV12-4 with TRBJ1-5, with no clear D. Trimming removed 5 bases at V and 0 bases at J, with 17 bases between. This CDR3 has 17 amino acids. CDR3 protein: CASSPDLLGNSNQPQHF. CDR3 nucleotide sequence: TGTGCCAGCAGTCCCGACCTGCTCGGGAATAGCAATCAGCCCCAGCATTTT.

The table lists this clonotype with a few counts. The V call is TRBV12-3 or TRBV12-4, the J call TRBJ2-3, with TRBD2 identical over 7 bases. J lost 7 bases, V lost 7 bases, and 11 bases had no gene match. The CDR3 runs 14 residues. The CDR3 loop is CASIVVGGPNTQYF. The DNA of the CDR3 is TGTGCCAGCATCGTAGTGGGAGGGCCGAATACGCAGTATTTT.

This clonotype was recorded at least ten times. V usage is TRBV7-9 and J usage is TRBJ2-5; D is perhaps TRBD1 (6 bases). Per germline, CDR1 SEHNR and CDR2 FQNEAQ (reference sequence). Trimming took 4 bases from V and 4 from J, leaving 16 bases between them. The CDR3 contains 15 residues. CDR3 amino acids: CASSSGTIRAETQYF. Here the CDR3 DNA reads TGTGCCAGCAGCTCCGGGACAATAAGAGCAGAGACCCAGTACTTC.

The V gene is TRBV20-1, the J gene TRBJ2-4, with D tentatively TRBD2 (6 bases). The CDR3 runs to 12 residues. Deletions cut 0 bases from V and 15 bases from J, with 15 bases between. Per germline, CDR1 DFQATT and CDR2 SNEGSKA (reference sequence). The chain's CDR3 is CSARDLLAGGYF. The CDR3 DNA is TGCAGTGCTAGAGATCTTTTGGCCGGGGGGTACTTC.

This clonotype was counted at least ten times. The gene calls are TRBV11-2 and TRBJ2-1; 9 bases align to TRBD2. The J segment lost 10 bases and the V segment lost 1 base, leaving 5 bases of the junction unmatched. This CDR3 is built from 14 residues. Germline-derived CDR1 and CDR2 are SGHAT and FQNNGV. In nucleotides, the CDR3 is TGTGCCAGCAGCTTAGGACGGACTAGCGACGAGCAGTTCTTC. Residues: CASSLGRTSDEQFF.

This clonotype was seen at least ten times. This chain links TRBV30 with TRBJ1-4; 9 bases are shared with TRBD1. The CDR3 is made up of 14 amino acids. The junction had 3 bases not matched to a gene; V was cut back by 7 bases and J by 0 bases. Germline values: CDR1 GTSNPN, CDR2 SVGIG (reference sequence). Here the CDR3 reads CALGQGATNEKLFF. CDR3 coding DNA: TGTGCCTTGGGACAGGGAGCAACTAATGAAAAACTGTTTTTT.

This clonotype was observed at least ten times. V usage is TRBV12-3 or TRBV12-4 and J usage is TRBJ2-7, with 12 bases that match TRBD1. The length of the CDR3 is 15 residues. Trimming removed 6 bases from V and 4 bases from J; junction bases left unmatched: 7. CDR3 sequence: CASSSGQGARYEQYF. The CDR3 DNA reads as TGTGCCAGCAGCTCGGGACAGGGGGCGCGGTACGAGCAGTACTTC.

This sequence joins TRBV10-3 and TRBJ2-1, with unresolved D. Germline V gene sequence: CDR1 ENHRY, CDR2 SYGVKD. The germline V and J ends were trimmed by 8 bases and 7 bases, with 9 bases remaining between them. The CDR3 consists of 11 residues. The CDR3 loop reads CAIGQSNEQFF. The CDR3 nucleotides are TGTGCCATCGGCCAATCGAATGAGCAGTTCTTC.

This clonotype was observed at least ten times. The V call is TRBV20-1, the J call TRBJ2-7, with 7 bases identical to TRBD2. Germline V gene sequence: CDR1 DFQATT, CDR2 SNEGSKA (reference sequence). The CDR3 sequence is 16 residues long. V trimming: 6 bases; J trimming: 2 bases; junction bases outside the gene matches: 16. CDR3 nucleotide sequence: TGCAGTGCCATCCCAGTTTGGGCTAGCGGTCCCTACGAGCAGTACTTC. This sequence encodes CSAIPVWASGPYEQYF.

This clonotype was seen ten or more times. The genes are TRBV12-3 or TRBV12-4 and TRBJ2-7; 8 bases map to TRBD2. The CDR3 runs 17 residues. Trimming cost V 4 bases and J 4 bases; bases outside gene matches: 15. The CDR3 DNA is TGTGCCAGCAGTTCCTCGAGCTCCGGCGGGAGGAGATACGAGCAGTACTTC. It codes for CASSSSSSGGRRYEQYF.